A selection of T cell receptor beta chains follows, all from one sample in a study of CXCR3-negative and CXCR3-positive naive CD8 T cells. From the 5' RACE reads, TCRdb lists one entry per CDR3 protein and no DNA. Recorded here are approximately 56,000 distinct CDR3 sequences; the top ten clones represent 1.5%. The specimen sequenced was naive CXCR3- CD8+ T cells from blood. The origin of the receptors is a human donor in good health. Some clones in this sample may be carry-over from other donors' samples. CDR3s include the opening cysteine and the closing phenylalanine or tryptophan. Each record gives: clone size, J gene, V gene, CDR3 protein. Clone size is shown for a subset of rows, as once, few, many or a class of expanded clone.

NA | TRBJ2-7 | TRBV20-1 | CSAGKRNEQYF
NA | TRBJ1-2 | TRBV12-3/TRBV12-4 | CAITFFGGDYGYTF
NA | TRBJ2-1 | TRBV9 | CASSASYNEQFF
NA | TRBJ2-7 | TRBV28 | CASSFILAKHEQYF
NA | TRBJ1-1 | TRBV7-9 | CASSRTARNTEAFF
NA | TRBJ2-1 | TRBV15 | CATSRGLAGDIEQFF
NA | TRBJ2-4 | TRBV2 | CSSSELAGGGGNIQYF
NA | TRBJ2-1 | TRBV14 | CASSQPGGGSYNEQFF
medium-sized | TRBJ2-3 | TRBV6-2/TRBV6-3 | CASSQVGSTDTQYF
NA | TRBJ2-7 | TRBV5-1 | CASSSLGAGEQYF
NA | TRBJ2-1 | TRBV28 | CASSLGVAGGPTYNEQFF
NA | TRBJ2-3 | TRBV3-2 | CASSQALRGAVDTQYF
NA | TRBJ2-1 | TRBV14 | CASSRVADAEQFF
NA | TRBJ1-2 | TRBV28 | CVSSLGSQGYTF
NA | TRBJ2-3 | TRBV7-8 | CASSLLATGTDTQYF
NA | TRBJ2-1 | TRBV28 | CASSKVGLSNEQFF
NA | TRBJ2-5 | TRBV6-6 | CASSYSGGGKYQETQYF
NA | TRBJ2-1 | TRBV7-9 | CASGFGDEQFF
NA | TRBJ2-7 | TRBV19 | CASSVGQKSSYEQYF
NA | TRBJ2-7 | TRBV29-1 | CSVWGNYEQYF
NA | TRBJ1-5 | TRBV15 | CATSRDRSFSNQPQHF
NA | TRBJ2-5 | TRBV6-1 | CASIPDPRAYETQYF
NA | TRBJ2-5 | TRBV6-2/TRBV6-3 | CASSYSTPPGGPNQETQYF
NA | TRBJ2-2 | TRBV4-3 | CASSQAAPNTGELFF
NA | TRBJ1-2 | TRBV6-2/TRBV6-3 | CASSYSSSTGWVNYGYTF
NA | TRBJ1-2 | TRBV12-3/TRBV12-4 | CASSNPGQYLNYGYTF
NA | TRBJ2-1 | TRBV28 | CASIGGDQSRYEQFF
NA | TRBJ2-1 | TRBV13 | CASRVRNEQFF
NA | TRBJ2-2 | TRBV6-4 | CASSGQGVYSGTTGELFF
NA | TRBJ1-1 | TRBV12-3/TRBV12-4 | CASSYGGTEAFF
NA | TRBJ2-5 | TRBV29-1 | CSVVAWGKQETQYF
NA | TRBJ2-2 | TRBV3-1 | CASSPWTSGENTGELFF
NA | TRBJ1-1 | TRBV9 | CASSEPGTEAFF
NA | TRBJ1-1 | TRBV5-1 | CASSSQESTEAFF
NA | TRBJ1-5 | TRBV7-2 | CASSLDPGQGGGQPQHF
NA | TRBJ2-5 | TRBV14 | CAISPSRLAQETQYF
NA | TRBJ2-1 | TRBV27 | CASSPGGAYYNEQLF
NA | TRBJ2-1 | TRBV29-1 | CSVPKLDISYNEQFF
NA | TRBJ2-5 | TRBV28 | CASSPFPGQGEETQYF
NA | TRBJ2-2 | TRBV6-5 | CASSYSIGTGELFF
NA | TRBJ1-1 | TRBV11-2 | CASSSSPGQGNTEAFF
NA | TRBJ2-1 | TRBV7-2 | CASSLPPSGQEQFF
NA | TRBJ2-1 | TRBV3-1 | CASSQSGLAFSEQFF
NA | TRBJ2-1 | TRBV7-9 | CASSARDAAGEQFF
NA | TRBJ2-1 | TRBV29-1 | CSVAGQDPVNEQFF